The clone carrying this TCR beta chain was seen a single time. Its antigen remains unknown. This sample was taken from a study of CD8+CD57+ T cells in acquired aplastic anemia. In the study overall: Each DNA sample taken from sorted CD4+ and CD8+ cells came to roughly 3.5 ug on average.

The V segment lost 9 bases and the J segment 0 bases; nucleotides outside the gene matches: 2. Germline lookup yields CDR1 LNHDA and CDR2 SQIVND (reference sequence). This CDR3 contains 12 residues. Genomic DNA was employed as the template in profiling TCR beta VDJ and CDR3. TCRdb reprocessed the reads via MiXCR and lists one record per CDR3 protein. This sample has about 120,000 distinct CDR3 sequences, with 45% to 60% found just once. Patients chosen for sequencing had shown CD8+CD57+ cell expansion by flow cytometry. Every one of the patients had aplastic anemia (severe, acquired). Notes on the study in general: Between patients and controls, CD8+ Simpson's diversity did not vary significantly. Patients and controls had in common twenty-nine CD8+ CDR3 sequences.

V gene TRBV19 combines with J gene TRBJ2-7, with 7 nucleotides matching TRBD1. The TCR was taken from a human donor with aplastic anemia. The sequencing sample was made of sorted CD4+, CD8+, or CD8+CD57+ T cells (not recorded which) from PBMCs. The CDR3: CASGTASYEQYF. Here the CDR3 DNA reads TGTGCCAGCGGGACAGCCTCCTACGAGCAGTACTTC.